These 17 T cell receptor beta chains originate from one sample sequenced in a study. TCRdb fed the 5' RACE reads into MiXCR, producing one record per CDR3 protein. This table has about 42,000 distinct CDR3 sequences, around 20% appearing once. Cells sorted as Tregs were CD4+, CD25+ and CD127-/low. The specimen was Tregs sorted from blood. These receptors were obtained from a female donor with breast cancer.

As for this clonotype: The germline gene is not matched at one end of the junction; a read error may be the cause. This rearrangement joins TRBV28 to TRBJ1-1; tentatively, D is TRBD1 (6 bases). Germline V gene sequence: CDR1 MDHEN, CDR2 SYDVKM. This CDR3 comprises 14 residues. CDR3 amino acids: CACSFQGRNTEAFF. For the CDR3, the DNA is TGTGCCTGCAGTTTCCAGGGGCGGAACACTGAAGCTTTCTTT. Looking up the rest from reference TRBV28 and TRBJ1-1 gives the full variable domain: DVKVTQSSRYLVKRTGEKVFLECVQDMDHENMFWYRQDPGLGLRLIYFSYDVKMKEKGDIPEGYSVSREKKERFSLILESASTNQTSMYLCACSFQGRNTEAFFGQGTRLTVV.

The chain recombines TRBV5-1 with TRBJ1-2; TRBD1 might be the D (5 bases). The CDR3 sequence is 13 residues long. V was trimmed by 4 bases and J by 1 base, leaving 8 bases between them. Germline V gene sequence: CDR1 SGHRS, CDR2 YFSETQ. The CDR3 nucleotides are TGCGCCAGCAGCACAGGCCTTAACTATGGCTACACCTTC. It yields the protein CASSTGLNYGYTF. The full variable domain, in which reference TRBV5-1 and TRBJ1-2 provide the parts outside the CDR3, is KAGVTQTPRYLIKTRGQQVTLSCSPISGHRSVSWYQQTPGQGLQFLFEYFSETQRNKGNFPGRFSGRQFSNSRSEMNVSTLELGDSALYLCASSTGLNYGYTFGSGTRLTVV.

This clonotype was counted at least ten times. The chain has TRBV13 and TRBJ2-7; 9 bases are a match to TRBD2. The CDR3 loop spans 14 amino acids. The germline V gene encodes CDR1 PRHDT and CDR2 FYEKMQ (reference sequence). J was trimmed by 5 bases and V by 5 bases; bases with no gene match: 7. Here the CDR3 reads CASSRSGSGDEQYF. As DNA, the CDR3 is TGTGCCAGCAGCCGTAGCGGGAGCGGAGACGAGCAGTACTTC.

The rearrangement joins TRBV7-2 to TRBJ2-7; 8 bases fit TRBD1. The V gene end was trimmed by 2 bases and the J gene end by 3 bases; junction bases not matched to a gene: 0. Germline V gene data show CDR1 as SGHTA and CDR2 as FQGNSA. This CDR3 is 13 amino acids long. CDR3 DNA: TGTGCCAGCAGCTTAACAGGGGGCTACGAGCAGTACTTC. This encodes CASSLTGGYEQYF.

This clonotype was found many times. The J gene is TRBJ1-1, the V gene TRBV13; a possible D gene is TRBD1 (5 bases). The CDR3 runs 13 residues. V was pared by 5 bases and J by 6 bases, with 13 bases between. CDR1 is PRHDT, CDR2 FYEKMQ, per germline (reference sequence). CDR3 DNA: TGTGCCAGCAGCGCAACGGGGGTCCCTGAAGCTTTCTTT. This translates into CASSATGVPEAFF.

This clonotype was found many times. The chain joins TRBV12-3 or TRBV12-4 to TRBJ1-5, with D unclear. V was shortened by 1 base and J by 5 bases, with 9 bases between the two germline ends. The CDR3 is 14 amino acids. CDR3 loop: CASSLGRVDQPQHF. CDR3 nucleotides: TGTGCCAGCAGTTTAGGGCGGGTGGATCAGCCCCAGCATTTT.

The chain combines TRBV13 with TRBJ2-3; weak D call: TRBD1 (6 bases). V was shortened by 5 bases and J by 4 bases, with 13 bases between the two germline ends. Looked up from germline, CDR1 is PRHDT and CDR2 is FYEKMQ (reference sequence). This CDR3 has 14 amino acids. CDR3 nucleotide sequence: TGTGCCAGCAGCCACCAATACAGGGCAGATACGCAGTATTTT. Translation gives CASSHQYRADTQYF.

This clonotype was picked up one time. This could be a read error, since a much larger clone is one nucleotide away. This chain connects TRBV5-1 to TRBJ2-5; D call uncertain. The ends were cut back, 3 bases at V and 2 bases at J, with 14 bases in the middle. CDR3 size: 15 residues. Germline CDR1 is SGHRS and CDR2 is YFSETQ. The CDR3 DNA reads TGCGCCAGCAGCTCGGAAGTCCAGGCGCAAGAGACCCAGTACTTC. Translated, it gives CASSSEVQAQETQYF.

This clonotype was seen at least ten times. The rearrangement uses TRBV2 and TRBJ1-1; no clear D. Germline CDR1 reads SNHLY; CDR2 reads FYNNEI. Trimming cost V 0 bases and J 0 bases, with 11 bases left between them. The length of the CDR3 is 16 residues. CDR3 in amino acids: CASSEALSAMNTEAFF. The CDR3, as DNA: TGTGCCAGCAGTGAAGCGCTATCCGCGATGAACACTGAAGCTTTCTTT.

Within the sample, this clonotype is medium-sized. This chain connects TRBV4-1 to TRBJ2-1, with 14 bases lining up with TRBD2. The CDR3 contains 17 residues. After removal of 2 bases from V and 7 bases from J, the junction contained 7 bases not matched to a gene. The germline gives CDR1 MGHRA, CDR2 YSYEKL. The CDR3 reads CASSQRGTSGRGNEQFF. CDR3 nucleotide sequence: TGCGCCAGCAGCCAACGAGGGACTAGCGGGAGAGGGAATGAGCAGTTCTTC.

Comment on this clonotype: This may be a read error: a much more frequent sequence differs by one nucleotide. The chain couples TRBV6-5 to TRBJ2-1; no definite D call. Germline CDR1 and CDR2: MNHEY and SVGAGI. The CDR3 loop spans 15 amino acids. This CDR3 reads CASSPDPAANNEQSF. CDR3 coding DNA: TGTGCCAGCAGCCCCGACCCCGCGGCGAACAATGAGCAGTCCTTC.

This clonotype has a count of ten or more. This rearrangement joins TRBV9 to TRBJ2-3, with D tentatively TRBD2 (5 bases). The germline gives CDR1 SGDLS, CDR2 YYNGEE. Trimming stripped 3 bases from V and 4 bases from J, with 12 bases between. The CDR3 runs 14 residues. The chain's CDR3 is CASSDRGLADTQYF. Here the CDR3 DNA reads TGTGCCAGCAGCGATAGAGGGCTTGCAGATACGCAGTATTTT. Together with reference TRBV9 and TRBJ2-3, the CDR3 gives the full variable domain: DSGVTQTPKHLITATGQRVTLRCSPRSGDLSVYWYQQSLDQGLQFLIQYYNGEERAKGNILERFSAQQFPDLHSELNLSSLELGDSALYFCASSDRGLADTQYFGPGTRLTVL.

The V gene is TRBV10-2, the J gene TRBJ2-7, with D perhaps matching TRBD2 (6 bases). CDR1 is WSHSY, CDR2 SAAADI, per germline. This CDR3 is 14 amino acids long. The V end lost 7 bases, the J end lost 3 bases, and 16 bases lay between the germline ends. The CDR3 region is CASNPGVWNYEQYF. The CDR3 DNA follows: TGCGCCAGCAACCCGGGAGTATGGAACTACGAGCAGTACTTC.

The V and J genes are TRBV27 and TRBJ1-1; 11 bases fit TRBD1. The germline V gene encodes CDR1 MNHEY and CDR2 SMNVEV (reference sequence). The V gene end was trimmed by 4 bases and the J gene end by 5 bases; junction bases not matched to a gene: 6. The CDR3 length is 15 residues. CDR3 nucleotides: TGTGCCAGCAGTTCCTCCGGGACAGGGGGAACTGAAGCTTTCTTT. Protein product: CASSSSGTGGTEAFF.

The rearrangement links TRBV4-2 to TRBJ1-3, with D maybe TRBD1 (5 bases). This CDR3 comprises 15 residues. V was trimmed by 2 bases and J by 4 bases, leaving 12 bases between them. The germline V gene encodes CDR1 LGHNA and CDR2 YNFKEQ. The CDR3 sequence is CASSQQGQGGNTIYF. The CDR3 DNA follows: TGTGCCAGCAGCCAACAGGGTCAAGGAGGAAACACCATATATTTT.

This clonotype has ten or more counts. This chain joins TRBV12-3 or TRBV12-4 and TRBJ2-3; D call uncertain. This CDR3 has 14 residues. V lost 3 bases to trimming and J lost 2 bases, with 9 bases between them. The CDR3 region is CASSFTEPTDTQYF. The DNA of the CDR3 is TGTGCCAGCAGTTTTACAGAGCCCACAGATACGCAGTATTTT.

V gene TRBV12-3 or TRBV12-4 combines with J gene TRBJ1-2; 7 bases align to TRBD1. With 6 bases clipped from V and 4 bases from J, the junction kept 8 bases outside the gene matches. The CDR3 sequence is 14 residues long. CDR3: CASSRTGDLYGYTF. CDR3 nucleotides: TGTGCCAGCAGCCGAACAGGGGACCTCTATGGCTACACCTTC.